The 26 T cell receptor beta chains below were found in one sample sequenced in a study of blood T cell repertoires in COVID-19. Clones were read by immunoSEQ multiplex PCR, and TCRdb kept only the in-frame ones, dropping some. The table lists fewer than 400,000 clones, approximately 87% of them singletons, with roughly 9.4% in the top ten. Sequencing was performed on PBMCs or T cells enriched from blood (not recorded which). These receptors were collected from a woman in her fifties or sixties who had recovered from COVID-19.

Note on this clone: Other DNA sequences in the same sample also yield this CDR3. The chain carries TRBV9 and TRBJ1-3; no clear D. CDR1 and CDR2 from the germline V gene are SGDLS and YYNGEE. V was shortened by 4 bases and J by 0 bases, with 2 bases between the two germline ends. The CDR3 sequence is 12 residues long. CDR3 loop: CASSHSGNTIYF. The CDR3 coding sequence is TGTGCCAGCAGCCACTCTGGAAACACCATATATTTT.

This chain links TRBV5-1 with TRBJ1-2, with 9 bases fitting TRBD1. The CDR3 is made up of 16 amino acids. From germline, CDR1 is SGHRS and CDR2 YFSETQ. The junction had 8 bases not matched to a gene; V was cut back by 4 bases and J by 1 base. CDR3 amino acids: CASSDSGTGLNYGYTF. CDR3 sequence (DNA): TGCGCCAGCAGCGATTCCGGGACAGGGCTTAACTATGGCTACACCTTC. The full variable domain, its missing parts supplied by reference TRBV5-1 and TRBJ1-2, is KAGVTQTPRYLIKTRGQQVTLSCSPISGHRSVSWYQQTPGQGLQFLFEYFSETQRNKGNFPGRFSGRQFSNSRSEMNVSTLELGDSALYLCASSDSGTGLNYGYTFGSGTRLTVV.

This clone was recorded only once. The J gene is TRBJ1-6, the V gene TRBV6-6; D is undetermined. Germline assignment: CDR1 MNHNY and CDR2 SVGAGI (reference sequence). The CDR3 has 16 amino acids. The V end was cut by 7 bases, the J end by 0 bases, with 13 bases between. The DNA for the CDR3 is TGTGCCAGCAAAGTGGCGCGGAGCTCCTATAATTCACCCCTCCACTTT. Amino acid sequence: CASKVARSSYNSPLHF.

The chain recombines TRBV5-1 with TRBJ1-5; 7 nucleotides agree with TRBD1. Germline V gene lookup returns CDR1 SGHRS and CDR2 YFSETQ. V trimming: 4 bases; J trimming: 7 bases; junction bases outside the gene matches: 11. The CDR3 length is 15 residues. The CDR3 sequence: CASSPGDRDRQPQHF. CDR3 nucleotide sequence: TGCGCCAGCAGCCCTGGAGACAGGGATCGGCAGCCCCAGCATTTT.

The chain joins TRBV7-2 to TRBJ1-5; unclear D gene. This CDR3 is 12 amino acids long. In germline, CDR1 is SGHTA, CDR2 FQGNSA. V lost 5 bases, J lost 5 bases, and 7 bases lay in between. CDR3 DNA sequence: TGTGCCAGCAGCACACGTTATCAGCCCCAGCATTTT. Translating gives CASSTRYQPQHF.

This chain joins TRBV7-2 and TRBJ2-3, with TRBD2 as a possible D gene (5 bases). This CDR3 contains 16 residues. V lost 5 bases, J lost 5 bases, and 20 bases lay in between. The V gene's germline CDR1 is SGHTA and CDR2 FQGNSA. This chain's CDR3 is CASSLAAVGVQDTQYF. Here the CDR3 DNA reads TGTGCCAGCAGCCTCGCCGCGGTCGGGGTTCAAGATACGCAGTATTTT.

As concerns this clone: A read error is possible here, since a much larger clone lies one base away. The J gene is TRBJ1-1, the V gene TRBV18; D uncertain. Germline lookup yields CDR1 KGHSH and CDR2 LQKENI. V dropped 1 base and J dropped 1 base, with 4 bases sitting between them. The CDR3 loop spans 13 amino acids. CDR3 amino acids: CASSPLRNTEAFF. The DNA of the CDR3 is TGTGCCAGCTCACCACTCAGGAACACTGAAGCTTTCTTT.

The chain couples TRBV7-9 to TRBJ1-1; D is unresolved. This CDR3 has 14 amino acids. CDR1 and CDR2 from the germline V gene are SEHNR and FQNEAQ (reference sequence). V was cut by 5 bases and J by 3 bases, with 13 bases left in between. The CDR3 nucleotides read TGTGCCAGCAGCATAGAATTTAGCCACACTGAAGCTTTCTTT. This encodes CASSIEFSHTEAFF.

In its sample, this clone was seen a few times. This chain joins TRBV3-1 (or the pseudogene TRBV3-2) and TRBJ2-5, with D perhaps matching TRBD2 (5 bases). Germline V gene sequence: CDR1 LGHDT, CDR2 YNNKEL (reference sequence). CDR3 length: 13 amino acids. The V and J ends lost 5 bases and 3 bases respectively, with 10 bases between them. The CDR3 DNA sequence: TGTGCCAGCAGCTCACTAGGCGAAGAGACCCAGTACTTC. Protein: CASSSLGEETQYF.

J is TRBJ2-3 and V is TRBV11-2; the match to TRBD2 covers 11 bases. Germline CDR1 reads SGHAT; CDR2 reads FQNNGV. J lost 2 bases, V lost 3 bases, and 7 bases had no gene match. CDR3 length: 17 amino acids. The CDR3 DNA reads as TGTGCCAGCAGCTTCCCTAGCGGGGGGACTAACACAGATACGCAGTATTTT. This encodes CASSFPSGGTNTDTQYF.

The chain has TRBV10-3 and TRBJ1-5, with D unclear. Trimming stripped 2 bases from V and 5 bases from J, with 7 bases between. The CDR3 covers 13 residues. Germline loops: CDR1 ENHRY, CDR2 SYGVKD. DNA for the CDR3: TGTGCCATCAGTGAGCGACAATATCAGCCCCAGCATTTT. It encodes CAISERQYQPQHF.

CDR3 protein: CASRNSGSGYTF. For the CDR3, the DNA is TGTGCCAGCAGGAACTCAGGGTCTGGCTACACCTTC. The J gene is TRBJ1-2, the V gene TRBV12-3 or TRBV12-4, with D tentatively TRBD1 (5 bases). The CDR3 spans 12 residues. Trimming cost V 6 bases and J 7 bases, with 12 bases left between them.

The chain carries TRBV18 and TRBJ1-3, with 7 bases fitting TRBD1. V shed 4 bases and J 3 bases; nucleotides not matched to a gene: 6. CDR3 length equals 15 residues. Germline CDR1 reads KGHSH; CDR2 reads LQKENI. The CDR3 sequence: CASSLQGTRGNTIYF. The CDR3 bases are TGTGCCAGCTCACTACAGGGGACTCGTGGAAACACCATATATTTT.

The rearrangement uses TRBV7-9 and TRBJ2-3, with D possibly matching TRBD2 (6 bases). The CDR3 is 15 residues long. The germline V gene has CDR1 SEHNR and CDR2 FQNEAQ (reference sequence). The V end lost 2 bases, the J end lost 0 bases, and 9 bases lay between the germline ends. DNA of the CDR3: TGTGCCAGCAGCTTAATGGAGGGCAGCACAGATACGCAGTATTTT. It encodes CASSLMEGSTDTQYF.

This clone was counted a single time. The chain employs TRBV4-1 and TRBJ1-5; D is perhaps TRBD1 (6 bases). CDR3 length equals 16 residues. Germline V gene data show CDR1 as MGHRA and CDR2 as YSYEKL. V lost 0 bases, J lost 7 bases, and 16 bases lay in between. CDR3 bases: TGCGCCAGCAGCCAAGATCCACAGGGCTTTCGACAGCCCCAGCATTTT. Encoded protein: CASSQDPQGFRQPQHF.

The chain recombines TRBV27 with TRBJ1-1, with D unclear. Trimming took off 5 bases at V and 10 bases at J, with 17 bases between the two ends. Germline V gene sequence: CDR1 MNHEY, CDR2 SMNVEV (reference sequence). The CDR3 contains 13 residues. The DNA of the CDR3 is TGTGCCAGCAGTCCCGGGGTTTCTTTGGGAGCTTTCTTT. It translates to CASSPGVSLGAFF.

This chain connects TRBV5-1 to TRBJ2-1, with D possibly being TRBD2 (6 bases). CDR1 and CDR2 (germline): SGHRS, YFSETQ. Trimming stripped 3 bases from V and 0 bases from J, with 10 bases between. This CDR3 is 15 amino acids long. The DNA of the CDR3 is TGCGCCAGCAGCTCAATGGGGGGCTCCTACAATGAGCAGTTCTTC. Translated, it gives CASSSMGGSYNEQFF.

This chain uses TRBV18 with TRBJ2-1; 11 bases are shared with TRBD2. Germline V gene data show CDR1 as KGHSH and CDR2 as LQKENI. Losses at the gene ends were 5 bases for V and 6 bases for J; bases not matched to a gene: 9. The CDR3 consists of 16 residues. The CDR3 nucleotides read TGTGCCAGCTCATCCGCACTAGCGGGGGACATCAATGAGCAGTTCTTC. Protein sequence: CASSSALAGDINEQFF.

This clone was recorded only once. V usage is TRBV2 and J usage is TRBJ1-2, with TRBD1 matching 7 bases. CDR1 is SNHLY and CDR2 is FYNNEI in the germline V gene. The CDR3 is 13 amino acids. V shed 9 bases, J shed 3 bases, and the junction held 7 bases outside the gene matches. In DNA form, the CDR3 reads TGTGCCAGTAGTCAGGGGGAGTACTATGGCTACACCTTC. Its translation is CASSQGEYYGYTF.

The chain uses TRBV6-5 and TRBJ2-7, with 9 bases fitting TRBD1. Germline CDR1 MNHEY, CDR2 SVGAGI. CDR3 size: 15 residues. With V trimmed by 0 bases and J by 2 bases, 2 bases remained unmatched. CDR3 sequence: CASSYSGTGPYEQYF. In DNA form, the CDR3 reads TGTGCCAGCAGTTACTCCGGGACAGGGCCCTACGAGCAGTACTTC.

The table lists this clone with a few counts. The chain has TRBV12-5 and TRBJ1-1; 9 nucleotides agree with TRBD1. From germline, CDR1 is LGHNT and CDR2 FRNRAP. The CDR3 runs 15 residues. Germline trimming cut 2 bases from V and 5 bases from J; bases unmatched to any gene: 6. The CDR3 DNA is TGTGCTAGTGGTTTGTTAGGGACAGGGCGGACTGAAGCTTTCTTT. Residues: CASGLLGTGRTEAFF.

The chain combines TRBV11-3 with TRBJ1-2; 7 nucleotides agree with TRBD1. Trimming cost V 0 bases and J 8 bases; bases outside gene matches: 3. CDR3 length equals 13 residues. Germline values: CDR1 SGHNT, CDR2 YENEEA. This chain's CDR3 is CASSLEGGAGYTF. The CDR3 coding sequence is TGTGCCAGCAGCTTAGAAGGGGGCGCGGGCTACACCTTC.

The rearrangement joins TRBV2 to TRBJ1-1; D perhaps matches TRBD1 (5 bases). The CDR3 has 13 amino acids. V dropped 7 bases and J dropped 3 bases, with 12 bases sitting between them. Germline V gene lookup returns CDR1 SNHLY and CDR2 FYNNEI. CDR3 sequence: CASMGRAYTEAFF. The DNA of the CDR3 is TGTGCCAGCATGGGCAGGGCTTACACTGAAGCTTTCTTT.

V and J are TRBV28 and TRBJ1-2, with 8 positions matching TRBD1. Germline V gives CDR1 MDHEN, CDR2 SYDVKM. Trimming removed 7 bases from V and 7 bases from J; junction bases left unmatched: 2. This CDR3 has 11 residues. The CDR3: CASKDRGGYTF. CDR3 sequence (DNA): TGTGCCAGCAAAGACAGGGGTGGCTACACCTTC.

The chain recombines TRBV6-1 with TRBJ1-6; D gene uncertain. Germline CDR1 MNHNS, CDR2 SASEGT. This CDR3 spans 13 amino acids. Deletions cut 0 bases from V and 10 bases from J, with 7 bases between. The CDR3 loop reads CASSEAAYSPLHF. The CDR3 bases are TGTGCCAGCAGTGAAGCGGCTTACTCACCCCTCCACTTT.

CDR3 nucleotide sequence: TGTGCCAGCAGCCGTGGACAGGGAGGTAATCAGCCCCAGCATTTT. This codes for CASSRGQGGNQPQHF. The chain couples TRBV7-2 to TRBJ1-5, with 8 bases fitting TRBD1. CDR3 length: 15 residues. V was pared by 5 bases and J by 4 bases, with 7 bases of the junction left unmatched. The germline V gene has CDR1 SGHTA and CDR2 FQGNSA.